This TCR beta chain appears in the sequencing data of a study of human T cells and chemical hapten exposure. The CDR3 has 15 amino acids. The V gene end was trimmed by 5 bases and the J gene end by 1 base; junction bases not matched to a gene: 8. Germline lookup yields CDR1 MDHEN and CDR2 SYDVKM. Time point of the sample: healthy volunteer bleed at 2 weeks. Someone pulled total RNA out of unfractionated whole blood. TCRdb reanalysed the RACE reads using MiXCR and keeps one entry per CDR3 protein. The repertoire includes over 85,000 distinct CDR3 sequences, just under 9% of them detected once, and about 3.1% sits in the top ten.

This chain uses TRBV28 with TRBJ2-7; 7 nucleotides agree with TRBD1. The receptor was derived from a female donor in good health. Some clones in this sample may be carry-over from other donors' samples. The sample taken for sequencing was whole blood. CDR3 in DNA: TGTGCCAGCAGTCTCAGGACAGGACGATCCTACGAGCAGTACTTC. It translates to CASSLRTGRSYEQYF.